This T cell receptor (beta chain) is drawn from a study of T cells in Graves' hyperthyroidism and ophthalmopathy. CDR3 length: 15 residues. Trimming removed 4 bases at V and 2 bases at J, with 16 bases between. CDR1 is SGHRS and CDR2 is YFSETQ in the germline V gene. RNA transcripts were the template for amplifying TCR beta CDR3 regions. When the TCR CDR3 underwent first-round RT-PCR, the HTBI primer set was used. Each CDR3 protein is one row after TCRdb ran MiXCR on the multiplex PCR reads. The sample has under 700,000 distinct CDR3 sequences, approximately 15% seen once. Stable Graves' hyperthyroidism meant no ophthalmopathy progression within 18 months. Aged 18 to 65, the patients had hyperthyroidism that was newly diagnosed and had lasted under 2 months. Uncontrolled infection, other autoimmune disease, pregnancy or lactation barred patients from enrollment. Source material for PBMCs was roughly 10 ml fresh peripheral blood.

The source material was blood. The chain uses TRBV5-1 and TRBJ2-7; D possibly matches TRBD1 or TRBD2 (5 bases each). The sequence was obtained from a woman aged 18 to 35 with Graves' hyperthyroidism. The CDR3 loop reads CASSHFPGPTYEQYF. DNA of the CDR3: TGCGCCAGCAGCCACTTTCCGGGACCTACCTACGAGCAGTACTTC.